This T cell receptor beta chain was sequenced during a study of T-cell reconstitution after alpha-beta-depleted transplantation in children. This clonotype came up a few times. What it binds is not known. Unique molecular identifiers were incorporated during preparation of the TCRbeta library. TCRdb re-called the PCR reads with MiXCR, one entry per CDR3 protein. The sample includes hundreds of thousands of distinct CDR3 sequences, approximately 10% of them seen just once. Findings and caveats of the study: T-cell numbers and diversity, one year after transplant, stemmed largely from T cells that were newly produced.

The CDR3 totals 14 residues. With 7 bases clipped from V and 2 bases from J, the junction kept 8 bases outside the gene matches. CDR1 SGHRS and CDR2 YFSETQ come from the germline V gene. The chain links TRBV5-1 to TRBJ2-7; 8 nucleotides agree with TRBD2. The TCR comes from a child less than two years old with acute myeloid leukemia, due to receive a stem cell transplant. The sequenced sample was PBMCs, obtained before TCRalphabeta/CD19-depleted stem cell transplant. CDR3 sequence (DNA): TGCGCCAGCGGGCGGGAGGCAAATCCCTACGAGCAGTACTTC. Amino acid sequence: CASGREANPYEQYF.